The T cell receptor (beta chain) described here comes from a study of blood T cell repertoires in COVID-19. Turning to the study itself: Collection of acute and convalescent COVID-19 samples took place in the United States, Italy and Spain. T cells, B-cell-depleted T cells, or PBMCs supplied cDNA or gDNA.

Clones were read by immunoSEQ multiplex PCR, and TCRdb kept only the in-frame ones, dropping some. The sample has hundreds of thousands of clones; 88% are singletons. There are 14 residues in the CDR3. Germline-derived CDR1 and CDR2 are SEHNR and FQNEAQ (reference sequence). The germline V and J ends were trimmed by 3 bases and 2 bases, with 7 bases remaining between them. Sequencing was done on a sample of peripheral blood. This chain joins TRBV7-9 and TRBJ2-2; D remains ambiguous. The receptor was isolated from a woman aged 25 to 39 with COVID-19, enrolled during active disease. CDR3 protein: CASSFPDNTGELFF. DNA of the CDR3: TGTGCCAGCAGCTTCCCAGATAACACCGGGGAGCTGTTTTTT.